One and the same sample provided the 27 T cell receptor beta chains below, sequenced in a study of blood T cell repertoires in COVID-19. This table comes from immunoSEQ multiplex PCR, and its TCRdb copy is limited to in-frame clones, with some not included. The sample holds about 45,000 clones, 70% to 80% seen once. Source material: peripheral blood. These receptors all stem from a man in his 70s with acute or convalescent COVID-19.

This clone was found a few times. The rearrangement uses TRBV3-1 (or the pseudogene TRBV3-2) and TRBJ1-1, with 7 bases identical to TRBD1. The CDR3 consists of 13 residues. Trimming removed 1 base from V and 10 bases from J; junction bases left unmatched: 6. Germline lookup yields CDR1 LGHDT and CDR2 YNNKEL (reference sequence). The CDR3 DNA reads TGTGCCAGCAGCCAAGTTGGCAGGGGGGTAGCTTTCTTT. It translates to CASSQVGRGVAFF.

The chain uses TRBV19 and TRBJ2-5, with TRBD2 matching over 13 bases. Trimming at V came to 6 bases and at J to 5 bases, leaving 6 bases not matched to a gene. Germline CDR1 LNHDA, CDR2 SQIVND (reference sequence). The CDR3 has 15 amino acids. DNA for the CDR3: TGTGCCAGTAGACCGGGGACTAGCGGGGTGGAGACCCAGTACTTC. Translated: CASRPGTSGVETQYF.

This clone was seen only a few times. The chain carries TRBV3-1 (or the pseudogene TRBV3-2) and TRBJ2-1, with TRBD2 identical over 11 bases. The J segment lost 7 bases and the V segment lost 1 base, leaving 3 bases of the junction unmatched. This CDR3 spans 15 amino acids. Germline V gene lookup returns CDR1 LGHDT and CDR2 YNNKEL (reference sequence). The CDR3 DNA reads as TGTGCCAGCAGCCAAGGGGCTAGCGGGGGGAATGAGCAGTTCTTC. Its translation is CASSQGASGGNEQFF.

This chain connects TRBV24-1 to TRBJ2-3, with TRBD1 matching 7 bases. CDR1 is KGHDR, CDR2 SFDVKD, per germline. The CDR3 runs to 16 residues. The V and J ends lost 7 bases and 1 base, in that order; junction bases with no gene match: 10. The CDR3 protein is CATSAKTGARTDTQYF. In nucleotides, the CDR3 is TGTGCCACCAGCGCGAAAACAGGGGCCCGCACAGATACGCAGTATTTT.

This clone was counted between two and nine times. The rearrangement uses TRBV6-2 or TRBV6-3 and TRBJ1-2, with no clear D. The germline V and J ends were trimmed by 0 bases and 4 bases, with 15 bases remaining between them. CDR1 and CDR2 from the germline V gene are MNHEY and SVGEGT. The CDR3 runs to 16 residues. CDR3 sequence (DNA): TGTGCCAGCAGTTACTCCCGGCCGGAGCTTCTCTATGGCTACACCTTC. Translation: CASSYSRPELLYGYTF.

This clone was seen once. This chain joins TRBV19 and TRBJ2-5, with unresolved D. Per the germline V gene, CDR1 is LNHDA and CDR2 is SQIVND (reference sequence). The CDR3 has 13 amino acids. Deletions cut 6 bases from V and 5 bases from J, with 13 bases between. The CDR3 coding sequence is TGTGCCAGTAGGTTAGGAGCCGGGGAGACCCAGTACTTC. Translated: CASRLGAGETQYF.

The chain links TRBV18 to TRBJ1-2; D is perhaps TRBD1 (5 bases). V lost 3 bases and J lost 8, with 10 bases in between. This CDR3 spans 12 amino acids. The germline V gene encodes CDR1 KGHSH and CDR2 LQKENI. The CDR3 DNA reads as TGTGCCAGCTCACCTGGACATAACGGCTACACCTTC. Its translation is CASSPGHNGYTF.

This chain joins TRBV29-1 and TRBJ1-1, with D unresolved. CDR1 and CDR2 (germline): SQVTM, ANQGSEA. The CDR3 spans 12 residues. Trimming took 4 bases from V and 0 from J, leaving 6 bases between them. CDR3 amino acids: CSVGQLNTEAFF. The CDR3 nucleotides read TGCAGCGTTGGCCAGTTGAACACTGAAGCTTTCTTT.

V and J are TRBV5-1 and TRBJ1-2, with D unclear. CDR1 and CDR2 from the germline V gene are SGHRS and YFSETQ. CDR3 length: 18 residues. V was shortened by 4 bases and J by 0 bases, with 22 bases between the two germline ends. The CDR3 protein is CASSPLPAGGRSNYGYTF. The CDR3 nucleotides read TGCGCCAGCAGCCCGTTACCGGCGGGCGGGCGGTCTAACTATGGCTACACCTTC.

The V gene is TRBV5-1, the J gene TRBJ1-3; no reliable D call. Looked up from germline, CDR1 is SGHRS and CDR2 is YFSETQ. The CDR3 loop spans 13 amino acids. V lost 7 bases and J lost 0, with 8 bases in between. CDR3 in DNA: TGCGCCAGCCCATCGAGCTCTGGAAACACCATATATTTT. The encoded protein is CASPSSSGNTIYF. Using reference TRBV5-1 and TRBJ1-3 for the parts outside the CDR3, the full variable domain is KAGVTQTPRYLIKTRGQQVTLSCSPISGHRSVSWYQQTPGQGLQFLFEYFSETQRNKGNFPGRFSGRQFSNSRSEMNVSTLELGDSALYLCASPSSSGNTIYFGEGSWLTVV.

V usage is TRBV4-3 and J usage is TRBJ1-4, with unresolved D. V was pared by 4 bases and J by 7 bases, with 10 bases between. This CDR3 spans 13 amino acids. Germline V gives CDR1 LGHNA, CDR2 YSLEER. CDR3 protein: CASSPRESEKLFF. In DNA form, the CDR3 reads TGCGCCAGCAGCCCCCGGGAGAGTGAAAAACTGTTTTTT.

This chain connects TRBV5-6 to TRBJ1-2; the match to TRBD1 covers 8 bases. The germline gives CDR1 SGHDT, CDR2 YYEEEE. Trimming removed 4 bases from V and 7 bases from J; junction bases left unmatched: 15. The CDR3 loop spans 16 amino acids. CDR3 region: CASSTRPQGASLGYTF. The CDR3 DNA reads TGTGCCAGCAGCACCAGGCCCCAGGGGGCCTCCCTTGGCTACACCTTC.

This clone was observed once. The chain joins TRBV7-8 to TRBJ2-7; 7 bases fit TRBD1. The CDR3 has 12 residues. V lost 8 bases, J lost 3 bases, and 4 bases stayed unmatched. The germline gives CDR1 SGHVS, CDR2 FQNEAQ. In DNA, the CDR3 is TGTGCCAGCGGCAGGGGGAGCTACGAGCAGTACTTC. Translation gives CASGRGSYEQYF.

This chain uses TRBV2 with TRBJ1-2; 9 nucleotides agree with TRBD1. CDR3 length: 13 residues. The germline CDR1 and CDR2 sequences are SNHLY and FYNNEI. The V segment lost 5 bases and the J segment 8 bases; nucleotides outside the gene matches: 6. CDR3 nucleotide sequence: TGTGCCAGCAGTAAGGGACAGGGACAAGGCTACACCTTC. Protein product: CASSKGQGQGYTF.

This chain connects TRBV28 to TRBJ2-1; D ambiguous. Trimming took off 2 bases at V and 3 bases at J, with 5 bases between the two ends. The CDR3 runs to 13 residues. Per germline, CDR1 MDHEN and CDR2 SYDVKM. The CDR3 sequence is CASSLTGYNEQFF. The CDR3 region has the DNA TGTGCCAGCAGTTTAACGGGCTACAATGAGCAGTTCTTC.

In this sample, this clone turned up once. In nucleotides, the CDR3 is TGTGCCAGCAGCCCCCTAGCGGGGGGTACCACAGATACGCAGTATTTT. This translates into CASSPLAGGTTDTQYF. The V call is TRBV9, the J call TRBJ2-3; 11 nucleotides align to TRBD2. Germline assignment: CDR1 SGDLS and CDR2 YYNGEE. After removal of 4 bases from V and 2 bases from J, the junction contained 6 bases not matched to a gene. The CDR3 runs to 16 residues.

This clone was detected a few times. The chain links TRBV4-2 to TRBJ2-6; D possibly corresponds to TRBD1 (6 bases). Trimming left V 2 bases short and J 4 bases short, with 9 bases between. There are 15 residues in the CDR3. CDR1 and CDR2 from the germline V gene are LGHNA and YNFKEQ. DNA of the CDR3: TGTGCCAGCAGCCAAACAGGGACCGGGGCCAACGTCCTGACTTTC. This codes for CASSQTGTGANVLTF.

A few counts support this clone. The J gene is TRBJ1-4, the V gene TRBV28, with TRBD1 identical over 8 bases. The V segment lost 3 bases and the J segment 8 bases; nucleotides outside the gene matches: 5. Germline V gene data show CDR1 as MDHEN and CDR2 as SYDVKM. This CDR3 has 14 residues. The CDR3 DNA is TGTGCCAGCAGTTTCGGACAGGGTAGAGAAAAACTGTTTTTT. As protein: CASSFGQGREKLFF.

The chain has TRBV7-2 and TRBJ2-5, with 9 bases aligning to TRBD2. V trimming: 6 bases; J trimming: 4 bases; junction bases outside the gene matches: 12. This CDR3 is 16 amino acids long. Germline V gene lookup returns CDR1 SGHTA and CDR2 FQGNSA. The CDR3: CASSQSSGAGGETQYF. The CDR3 DNA reads TGTGCCAGCAGTCAATCTAGCGGGGCCGGGGGAGAGACCCAGTACTTC.

This sequence joins TRBV3-1 (or the pseudogene TRBV3-2) and TRBJ1-6, with D perhaps TRBD1 (6 bases). V was cut by 1 base and J by 7 bases, with 8 bases left in between. The CDR3 sequence is 14 residues long. Germline V lookup: CDR1 LGHDT, CDR2 YNNKEL (reference sequence). The CDR3: CASSQGTANSPLHF. For the CDR3, the DNA is TGTGCCAGCAGCCAAGGGACAGCCAATTCACCCCTCCACTTT.

The chain carries TRBV12-5 and TRBJ1-4; the D gene is possibly TRBD1 (5 bases). Trimming stripped 0 bases from V and 6 bases from J, with 14 bases between. The CDR3 is 16 amino acids. From germline, CDR1 is LGHNT and CDR2 FRNRAP. The CDR3 bases are TGTGCTAGTGGTTTGGTACAGGCAGAGAAGTATGAAAAACTGTTTTTT. Its protein product is CASGLVQAEKYEKLFF.

The V gene is TRBV5-6, the J gene TRBJ2-3; possibly TRBD1 for D (5 bases). V was pared by 5 bases and J by 3 bases, with 13 bases between. Germline-derived CDR1 and CDR2 are SGHDT and YYEEEE. The CDR3 loop spans 14 amino acids. CDR3 region: CASSLGQETDTQYF. Here the CDR3 DNA reads TGTGCCAGCAGTCTTGGACAAGAAACAGATACGCAGTATTTT.

A few counts support this clone. The chain employs TRBV27 and TRBJ1-5, with a weak D call TRBD1 (5 bases). V was clipped by 3 bases and J by 7 bases, with 16 bases between them. CDR3 size: 15 residues. CDR1 is MNHEY and CDR2 is SMNVEV in the germline V gene (reference sequence). CDR3 amino acids: CASSFRAGPLQPQHF. The CDR3 DNA follows: TGTGCCAGCAGTTTCAGGGCAGGACCCTTGCAGCCCCAGCATTTT.

The rearrangement links TRBV11-2 to TRBJ2-3; 11 bases line up with TRBD2. CDR3 size: 15 residues. CDR1 is SGHAT and CDR2 is FQNNGV in the germline V gene. The V segment lost 5 bases and the J segment 6 bases; nucleotides outside the gene matches: 7. Here the CDR3 DNA reads TGTGCCAGCAGCCTTTTAGCGGGGGGGCAGGATACGCAGTATTTT. Amino acids: CASSLLAGGQDTQYF.

J is TRBJ2-3 and V is TRBV28; D uncertain. Germline values: CDR1 MDHEN, CDR2 SYDVKM. Trimming shortened V by 6 bases and J by 4 bases, and 14 bases separated the two germline ends. The CDR3 extends over 14 amino acids. This CDR3 reads CASSQSQVADTQYF. CDR3 DNA: TGTGCCAGCAGCCAAAGTCAGGTGGCAGATACGCAGTATTTT.

V gene TRBV3-1 (or the pseudogene TRBV3-2) combines with J gene TRBJ2-3; 10 positions match TRBD2. Germline CDR1 LGHDT, CDR2 YNNKEL (reference sequence). The V and J ends lost 0 bases and 2 bases, in that order; junction bases with no gene match: 5. The CDR3 has 17 amino acids. The CDR3 protein is CASSQDYLAGDTDTQYF. The DNA of the CDR3 is TGTGCCAGCAGCCAAGATTACCTAGCGGGGGACACAGATACGCAGTATTTT.

The chain uses TRBV10-2 and TRBJ1-2; 7 bases are shared with TRBD1. The CDR3 spans 14 residues. The germline V gene encodes CDR1 WSHSY and CDR2 SAAADI. J gave up 6 bases and V 0 bases, and 4 bases lay outside the gene matches. The DNA of the CDR3 is TGCGCCAGCAGTGAGTCAACAGGGGCTCATGGCTACACCTTC. Its protein product is CASSESTGAHGYTF.